This passage covers 14 T cell receptor beta chains from one sample sequenced in a study of blood T cell repertoires in COVID-19. The table came from immunoSEQ multiplex PCR; TCRdb's copy has only in-frame clones and leaves some out. The sample lists fewer than 100,000 clones; approximately 78% were seen once. Sequenced: peripheral blood. All receptors come from a human donor in a cohort sampled during active COVID-19.

The chain employs TRBV29-1 and TRBJ2-7, with 11 bases aligning to TRBD1. The V segment lost 6 bases and the J segment 5 bases; nucleotides outside the gene matches: 9. The V gene's germline CDR1 is SQVTM and CDR2 ANQGSEA. This CDR3 region has 14 residues. The CDR3 region is CSVPGQGVDNEQYF. CDR3 sequence (DNA): TGCAGCGTCCCGGGACAGGGGGTGGATAACGAGCAGTACTTC.

V gene TRBV5-4 combines with J gene TRBJ1-5; D is uncertain. V lost 2 bases and J lost 9, with 12 bases in between. Germline V CDR1 and CDR2: SGHNT, YYREEE (reference sequence). This CDR3 contains 13 residues. Here the CDR3 DNA reads TGTGCCAGCAGCTTCTTCTCGGGTGGGCCCCAGCATTTT. This encodes CASSFFSGGPQHF.

V is TRBV5-1 and J is TRBJ1-1; 7 nucleotides match TRBD1. The V gene's germline CDR1 is SGHRS and CDR2 YFSETQ. The CDR3 sequence is 15 residues long. After removal of 4 bases from V and 8 bases from J, the junction contained 14 bases not matched to a gene. The CDR3, as DNA: TGCGCCAGCAGCACGCGCTGGGACAGTCCGGGGGAAGCTTTCTTT. Its protein product is CASSTRWDSPGEAFF.

The rearrangement joins TRBV29-1 to TRBJ1-4; D call uncertain. The CDR3 covers 13 residues. The germline CDR1 and CDR2 sequences are SQVTM and ANQGSEA. V shed 7 bases and J shed 5 bases, with 14 bases lying between them. DNA for the CDR3: TGCAGCGGCTACATCCCGGGGAATGAAAAACTGTTTTTT. As protein: CSGYIPGNEKLFF.

The chain carries TRBV4-2 and TRBJ1-2; a possible D gene is TRBD1 (6 bases). The germline CDR1 and CDR2 sequences are LGHNA and YNFKEQ. The germline V and J ends were trimmed by 0 bases and 4 bases, with 15 bases remaining between them. The CDR3 is made up of 16 amino acids. The chain's CDR3 is CASSQDLSGGGYGYTF. For the CDR3, the DNA is TGTGCCAGCAGCCAAGATCTTAGCGGGGGCGGCTATGGCTACACCTTC.

This chain connects TRBV5-8 to TRBJ1-5, with unresolved D. Per the germline V gene, CDR1 is SGHTS and CDR2 is YDEGEE. V was pared by 0 bases and J by 7 bases, with 14 bases between. The CDR3 consists of 15 residues. This chain's CDR3 is CASSLGVGEGQPQHF. As DNA, the CDR3 is TGTGCCAGCAGCTTGGGGGTCGGGGAGGGACAGCCCCAGCATTTT.

V usage is TRBV2 and J usage is TRBJ2-1; 9 bases align to TRBD2. V lost 4 bases, J lost 4 bases, and 5 bases stayed unmatched. The germline gives CDR1 SNHLY, CDR2 FYNNEI. The CDR3 is 15 amino acids. This CDR3 reads CASSVDLAGYNEQFF. Written as DNA, the CDR3 is TGTGCCAGCAGTGTAGATCTAGCGGGGTACAATGAGCAGTTCTTC. The entire variable domain, with the rest obtained from reference TRBV2 and TRBJ2-1, is as follows: EPEVTQTPSHQVTQMGQEVILRCVPISNHLYFYWYRQILGQKVEFLVSFYNNEISEKSEIFDDQFSVERPDGSNFTLKIRSTKLEDSAMYFCASSVDLAGYNEQFFGPGTRLTVL.

The sample holds a few counts of this clone. The gene calls are TRBV6-5 and TRBJ1-1; tentative D call: TRBD1 (6 bases). The V end was cut by 6 bases, the J end by 0 bases, with 11 bases between. Germline CDR1 is MNHEY and CDR2 is SVGAGI. CDR3 length: 14 amino acids. CDR3 bases: TGTGCCAGCAGATCGGGACATTTGAACACTGAAGCTTTCTTT. This encodes CASRSGHLNTEAFF.

The chain recombines TRBV2 with TRBJ2-1; weak D call: TRBD2 (7 bases). The CDR3 has 13 amino acids. Deletions cut 6 bases from V and 8 bases from J, with 14 bases between. Germline assignment: CDR1 SNHLY and CDR2 FYNNEI. CDR3 sequence (DNA): TGTGCCAGCAGCGGGGGGCGATGGGATGAGCAGTTCTTC. It codes for CASSGGRWDEQFF. Together with reference TRBV2 and TRBJ2-1, the CDR3 gives the full variable domain: EPEVTQTPSHQVTQMGQEVILRCVPISNHLYFYWYRQILGQKVEFLVSFYNNEISEKSEIFDDQFSVERPDGSNFTLKIRSTKLEDSAMYFCASSGGRWDEQFFGPGTRLTVL.

CDR3 residues: CASNAIGTGTYEQYF. CDR3 DNA sequence: TGTGCCAGTAATGCGATCGGGACAGGGACCTACGAGCAGTACTTC. This chain links TRBV19 with TRBJ2-7; 9 bases agree with TRBD1. Germline trimming cut 7 bases from V and 2 bases from J; bases unmatched to any gene: 9. CDR1 is LNHDA and CDR2 is SQIVND in the germline V gene (reference sequence). The CDR3 is 15 residues long.

CDR3: CASSKWTGGQPQHF. The DNA for the CDR3 is TGTGCCAGTAGTAAATGGACAGGGGGACAGCCCCAGCATTTT. The V and J genes are TRBV19 and TRBJ1-5, with 10 bases identical to TRBD1. The germline V gene encodes CDR1 LNHDA and CDR2 SQIVND (reference sequence). V lost 4 bases to trimming and J lost 7 bases; unmatched junction nucleotides: 4. The length of the CDR3 is 14 residues.

V and J are TRBV4-1 and TRBJ1-5; no firm D call. The V end was cut by 4 bases, the J end by 2 bases, with 15 bases between. CDR1 MGHRA and CDR2 YSYEKL come from the germline V gene. The CDR3 consists of 16 residues. CDR3 nucleotides: TGCGCCAGCAGCCCCACCCCGACATCAGGCAATCAGCCCCAGCATTTT. Protein: CASSPTPTSGNQPQHF.

The chain employs TRBV27 and TRBJ1-4; 11 bases match TRBD1. Losses at the gene ends were 3 bases for V and 4 bases for J; bases not matched to a gene: 1. The CDR3 loop spans 15 amino acids. In germline, CDR1 is MNHEY, CDR2 SMNVEV (reference sequence). CDR3 sequence reads: CASSFGTGGNEKLFF. DNA of the CDR3: TGTGCCAGCAGTTTCGGGACAGGGGGTAATGAAAAACTGTTTTTT.

V is TRBV5-1 and J is TRBJ2-1; weak D call: TRBD1 (5 bases). CDR3 size: 15 residues. Germline V gene sequence: CDR1 SGHRS, CDR2 YFSETQ. The V gene lost 0 bases and the J gene lost 4 bases, with 11 bases spanning the gap. The CDR3 DNA sequence: TGCGCCAGCAGCTTGGCCCCAGGGCCTTACAATGAGCAGTTCTTC. Its translation is CASSLAPGPYNEQFF.